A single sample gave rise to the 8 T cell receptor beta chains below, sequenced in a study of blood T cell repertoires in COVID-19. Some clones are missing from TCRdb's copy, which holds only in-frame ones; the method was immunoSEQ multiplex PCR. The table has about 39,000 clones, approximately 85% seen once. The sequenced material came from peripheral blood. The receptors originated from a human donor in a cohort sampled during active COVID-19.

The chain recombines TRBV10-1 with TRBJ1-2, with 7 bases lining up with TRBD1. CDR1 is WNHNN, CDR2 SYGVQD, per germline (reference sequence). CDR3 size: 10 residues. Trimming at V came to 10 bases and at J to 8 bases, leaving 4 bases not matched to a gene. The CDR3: CATQDRGYTF. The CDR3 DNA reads TGCGCCACACAGGACAGGGGCTACACCTTC.

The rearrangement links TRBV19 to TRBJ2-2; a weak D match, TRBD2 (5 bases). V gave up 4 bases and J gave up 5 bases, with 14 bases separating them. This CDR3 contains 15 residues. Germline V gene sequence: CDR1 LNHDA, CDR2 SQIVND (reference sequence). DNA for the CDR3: TGTGCCAGTAGTAACCTCGGGATCAATACCGGGGAGCTGTTTTTT. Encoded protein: CASSNLGINTGELFF. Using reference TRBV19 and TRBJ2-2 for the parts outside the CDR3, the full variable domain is DGGITQSPKYLFRKEGQNVTLSCEQNLNHDAMYWYRQDPGQGLRLIYYSQIVNDFQKGDIAEGYSVSREKKESFPLTVTSAQKNPTAFYLCASSNLGINTGELFFGEGSRLTVL.

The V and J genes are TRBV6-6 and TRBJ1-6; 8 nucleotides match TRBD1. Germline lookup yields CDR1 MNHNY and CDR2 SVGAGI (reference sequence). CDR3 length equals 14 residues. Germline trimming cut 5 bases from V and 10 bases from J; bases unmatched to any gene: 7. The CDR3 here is CASSQGQGGSPLHF. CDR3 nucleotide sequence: TGTGCCAGCAGTCAAGGACAGGGAGGGTCACCCCTCCACTTT.

In nucleotides, the CDR3 is TGTGCCAGCAGTACTGACAGGTTCTTGGGCTACACCTTC. It specifies CASSTDRFLGYTF. The rearrangement links TRBV2 to TRBJ1-2; D is perhaps TRBD1 (6 bases). Germline V gives CDR1 SNHLY, CDR2 FYNNEI. V lost 5 bases and J 8 bases, leaving 15 bases between the germline ends. The CDR3 contains 13 residues.

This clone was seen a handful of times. CDR3 loop: CATSRETGDNEQFF. CDR3 coding DNA: TGTGCCACCAGCAGAGAGACAGGGGACAATGAGCAGTTCTTC. The J gene is TRBJ2-1, the V gene TRBV15; 8 bases fit TRBD1. CDR1 is LNHNV and CDR2 is YYDKDF in the germline V gene (reference sequence). V lost 0 bases and J lost 5; bases outside the gene matches: 0. This CDR3 spans 14 amino acids. Full variable domain (rest looked up from reference TRBV15 and TRBJ2-1): DAMVIQNPRYQVTQFGKPVTLSCSQTLNHNVMYWYQQKSSQAPKLLFHYYDKDFNNEADTPDNFQSRRPNTSFCFLDIRSPGLGDTAMYLCATSRETGDNEQFFGPGTRLTVL.

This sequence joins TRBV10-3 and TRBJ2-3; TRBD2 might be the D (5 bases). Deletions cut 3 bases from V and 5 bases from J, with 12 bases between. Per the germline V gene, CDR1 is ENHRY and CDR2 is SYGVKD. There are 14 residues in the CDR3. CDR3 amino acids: CAISDPSQVDTQYF. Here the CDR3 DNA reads TGTGCCATCAGTGACCCTAGCCAGGTAGATACGCAGTATTTT.

Here the CDR3 reads CASSDEYRENTEAFF. The CDR3, as DNA: TGTGCCAGCAGTGACGAGTACAGGGAAAACACTGAAGCTTTCTTT. V gene TRBV6-4 combines with J gene TRBJ1-1, with TRBD1 as a possible D gene (6 bases). V lost 2 bases, J lost 2 bases, and 12 bases lay in between. The CDR3 contains 15 residues. Germline V gene data show CDR1 as MRHNA and CDR2 as SNTAGT.

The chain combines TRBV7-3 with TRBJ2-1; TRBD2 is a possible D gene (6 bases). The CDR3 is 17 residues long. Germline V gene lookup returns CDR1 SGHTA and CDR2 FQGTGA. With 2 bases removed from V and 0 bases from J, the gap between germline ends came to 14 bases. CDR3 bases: TGTGCCAGCAGCTTAGGGGTGGGAGGTAGCTCCTACAATGAGCAGTTCTTC. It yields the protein CASSLGVGGSSYNEQFF.